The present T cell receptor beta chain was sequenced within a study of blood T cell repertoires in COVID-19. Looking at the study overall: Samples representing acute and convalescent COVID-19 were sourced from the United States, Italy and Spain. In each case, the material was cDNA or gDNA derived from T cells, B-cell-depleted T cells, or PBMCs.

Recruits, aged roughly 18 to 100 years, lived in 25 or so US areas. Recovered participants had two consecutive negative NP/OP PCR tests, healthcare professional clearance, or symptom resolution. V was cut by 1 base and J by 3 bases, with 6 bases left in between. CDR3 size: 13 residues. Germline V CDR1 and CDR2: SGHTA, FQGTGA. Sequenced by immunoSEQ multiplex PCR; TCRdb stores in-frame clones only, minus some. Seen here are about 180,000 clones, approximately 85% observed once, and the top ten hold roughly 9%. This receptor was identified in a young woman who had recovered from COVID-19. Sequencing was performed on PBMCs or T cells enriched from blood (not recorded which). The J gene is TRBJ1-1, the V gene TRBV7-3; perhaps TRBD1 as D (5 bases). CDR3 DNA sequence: TGTGCCAGCAGCTTAAAAGGGGACACTGAAGCTTTCTTT. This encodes CASSLKGDTEAFF.